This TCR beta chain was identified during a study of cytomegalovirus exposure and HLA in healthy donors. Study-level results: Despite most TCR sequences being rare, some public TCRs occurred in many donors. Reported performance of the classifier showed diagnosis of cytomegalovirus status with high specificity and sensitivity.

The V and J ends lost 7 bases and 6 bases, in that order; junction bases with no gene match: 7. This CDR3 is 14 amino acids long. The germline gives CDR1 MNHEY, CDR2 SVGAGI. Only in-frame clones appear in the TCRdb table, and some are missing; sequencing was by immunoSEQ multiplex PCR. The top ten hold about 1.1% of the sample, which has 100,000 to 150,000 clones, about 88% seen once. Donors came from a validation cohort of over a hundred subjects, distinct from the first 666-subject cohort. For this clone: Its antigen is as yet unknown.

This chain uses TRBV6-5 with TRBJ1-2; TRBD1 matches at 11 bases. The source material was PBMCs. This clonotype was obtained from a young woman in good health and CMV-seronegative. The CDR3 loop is CASTGTGGYDGYTF. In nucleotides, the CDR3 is TGTGCCAGCACAGGGACAGGGGGGTATGATGGCTACACCTTC.